This T cell receptor beta chain was recovered during a study of cytomegalovirus exposure and HLA in healthy donors. About the research overall: HLA-typed donors were the source of 83 million or so unique TCRs, which an early data release held.

Overall study findings and caveats: One cluster of highly shared sequence variants probably arose as a sequencing artifact. An analysis done earlier found most TCR beta V segments productive about 87% or about 30% of the time.

Trimming took off 5 bases at V and 5 bases at J, with 15 bases between the two ends. The germline gives CDR1 SGHTA, CDR2 FQGNSA. CDR3 size: 14 residues. Details on this clone: Its antigen is not known.

Both 60 Vbeta primers and 13 Jbeta primers went into the PCR. Original methodology: Around 10 million of the about 80 million unique TCR beta chains counted in a later analysis were shared. The assay was immunoSEQ multiplex PCR, and TCRdb's table has in-frame clones only and misses some. V, J and clone size are those of that table, while D and trimming were read from the DNA. The profile covers 50,000 or so clones, with approximately 70% appearing a single time and just under 6.5% taken by the ten largest. This chain uses TRBV7-2 with TRBJ1-1; unclear D gene. Source material: PBMCs. The clonotype originates from a man aged 25-40 years in good health and CMV-seronegative. The CDR3 nucleotides are TGTGCCAGCAGCCCCCCTCGGGGTAAAACTGAAGCTTTCTTT. Amino acid sequence: CASSPPRGKTEAFF. Together with reference TRBV7-2 and TRBJ1-1, the CDR3 gives the full variable domain: GAGVSQSPSNKVTEKGKDVELRCDPISGHTALYWYRQSLGQGLEFLIYFQGNSAPDKSGLPSDRFSAERTGGSVSTLTIQRTQQEDSAVYLCASSPPRGKTEAFFGQGTRLTVV.